This T cell receptor (beta chain) was documented in a study of molecular identifiers for immune sequencing clone quantification. With 4 bases removed from V and 7 bases from J, the gap between germline ends came to 20 bases. CDR1 and CDR2 from the germline V gene are LGHNA and YSLEER. The CDR3 has 16 residues. Worth noting for this clonotype: Its cognate antigen is unknown.

General study findings and limits: For highly expanded clones, sizes could be underestimated when identical TCR molecules share a barcode. Clones above 20 RNA copies contained over 99% of effector molecules and under 1% of naive molecules.

MiXCR was run by TCRdb on the PCR reads, yielding one entry per CDR3 protein. The table lists approximately 590,000 distinct CDR3 sequences, approximately 24% of them singletons. This chain links TRBV4-3 with TRBJ2-1; D might be TRBD1 or TRBD2, each matching 5 bases. The sample comprised naive CD8+ T cells from blood, with Jurkat cell RNA spiked in. Sample subset: FACS-sorted CD8+CD4-CCR7+CD45RA+ naive T cells. The sequence derives from a human donor in good health. Some libraries in this study had Jurkat cell RNA spiked in. The CDR3 spells CASSPGVGLAGNEQFF. CDR3 bases: TGCGCCAGCAGCCCTGGGGTGGGGCTAGCTGGGAATGAGCAGTTCTTC.